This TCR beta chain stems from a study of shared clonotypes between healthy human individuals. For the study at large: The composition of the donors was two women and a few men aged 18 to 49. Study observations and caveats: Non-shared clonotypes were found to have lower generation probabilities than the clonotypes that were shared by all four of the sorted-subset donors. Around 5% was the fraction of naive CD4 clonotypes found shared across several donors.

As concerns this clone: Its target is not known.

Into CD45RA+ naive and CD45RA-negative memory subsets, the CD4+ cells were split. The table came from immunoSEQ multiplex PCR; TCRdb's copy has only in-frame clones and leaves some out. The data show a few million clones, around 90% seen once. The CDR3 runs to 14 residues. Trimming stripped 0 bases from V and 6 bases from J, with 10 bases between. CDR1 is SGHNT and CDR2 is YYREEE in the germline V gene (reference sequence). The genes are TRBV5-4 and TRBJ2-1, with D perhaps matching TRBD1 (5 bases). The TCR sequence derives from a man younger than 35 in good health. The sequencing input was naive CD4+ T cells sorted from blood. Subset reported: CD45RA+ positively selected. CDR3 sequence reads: CASSLVGDGNEQFF. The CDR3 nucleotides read TGTGCCAGCAGCTTGGTAGGGGATGGCAATGAGCAGTTCTTC. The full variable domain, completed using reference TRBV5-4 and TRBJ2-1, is ETGVTQSPTHLIKTRGQQVTLRCSSQSGHNTVSWYQQALGQGPQFIFQYYREEENGRGNFPPRFSGLQFPNYSSELNVNALELDDSALYLCASSLVGDGNEQFFGPGTRLTVL.